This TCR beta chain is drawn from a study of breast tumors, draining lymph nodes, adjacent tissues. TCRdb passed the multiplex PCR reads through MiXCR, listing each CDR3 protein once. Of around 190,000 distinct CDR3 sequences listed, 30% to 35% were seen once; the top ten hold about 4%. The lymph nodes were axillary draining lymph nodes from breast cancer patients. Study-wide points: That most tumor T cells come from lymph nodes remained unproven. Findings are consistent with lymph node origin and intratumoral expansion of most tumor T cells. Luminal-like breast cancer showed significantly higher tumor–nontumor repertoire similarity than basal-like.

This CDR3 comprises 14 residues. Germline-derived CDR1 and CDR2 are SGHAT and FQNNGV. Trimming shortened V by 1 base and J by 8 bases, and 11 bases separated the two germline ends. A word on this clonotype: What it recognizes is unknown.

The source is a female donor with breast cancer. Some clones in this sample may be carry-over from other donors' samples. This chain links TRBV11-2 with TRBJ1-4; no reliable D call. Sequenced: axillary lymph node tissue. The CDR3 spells CASSLVAGYEKLFF. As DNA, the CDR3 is TGTGCCAGCAGCTTAGTGGCGGGGTACGAAAAACTGTTTTTT.